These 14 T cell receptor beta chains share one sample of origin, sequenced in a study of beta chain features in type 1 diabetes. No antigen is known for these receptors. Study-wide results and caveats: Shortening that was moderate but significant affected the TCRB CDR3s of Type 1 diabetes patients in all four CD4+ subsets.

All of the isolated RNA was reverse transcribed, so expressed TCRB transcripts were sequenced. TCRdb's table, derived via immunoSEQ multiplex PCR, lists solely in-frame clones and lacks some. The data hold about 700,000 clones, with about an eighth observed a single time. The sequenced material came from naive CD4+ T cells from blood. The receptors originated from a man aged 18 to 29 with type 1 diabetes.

CDR3 in amino acids: CASSPTVYEQYF. CDR3 bases: TGTGCCAGCTCACCGACAGTGTACGAGCAGTACTTC. The chain joins TRBV18 to TRBJ2-7, with D perhaps matching TRBD1 (5 bases). The CDR3 sequence is 12 residues long. Germline CDR1 KGHSH, CDR2 LQKENI. Trimming removed 3 bases from V and 4 bases from J, with 7 bases in between.

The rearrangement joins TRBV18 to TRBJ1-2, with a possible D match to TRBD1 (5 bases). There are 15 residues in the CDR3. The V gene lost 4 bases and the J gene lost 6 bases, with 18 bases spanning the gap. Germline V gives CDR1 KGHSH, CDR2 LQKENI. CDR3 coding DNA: TGTGCCAGCTCACGTGAATCTTCAGGGTCGGATGGCTACACCTTC. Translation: CASSRESSGSDGYTF. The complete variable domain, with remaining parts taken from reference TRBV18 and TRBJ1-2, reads NAGVMQNPRHLVRRRGQEARLRCSPMKGHSHVYWYRQLPEEGLKFMVYLQKENIIDESGMPKERFSAEFPKEGPSILRIQQVVRGDSAAYFCASSRESSGSDGYTFGSGTRLTVV.

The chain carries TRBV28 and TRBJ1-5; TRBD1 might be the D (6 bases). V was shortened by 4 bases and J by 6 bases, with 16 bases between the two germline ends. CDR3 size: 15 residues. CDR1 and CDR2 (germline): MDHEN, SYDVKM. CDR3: CASSSWTVSGQPQHF. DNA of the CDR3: TGTGCCAGCAGTTCCTGGACAGTCTCGGGTCAGCCCCAGCATTTT.

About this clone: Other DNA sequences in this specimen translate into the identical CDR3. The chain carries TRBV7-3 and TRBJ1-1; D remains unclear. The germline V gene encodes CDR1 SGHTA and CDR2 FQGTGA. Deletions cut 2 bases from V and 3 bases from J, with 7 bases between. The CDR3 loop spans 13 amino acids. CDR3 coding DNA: TGTGCCAGCAGCTTACAGGAAGACACTGAAGCTTTCTTT. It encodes CASSLQEDTEAFF.

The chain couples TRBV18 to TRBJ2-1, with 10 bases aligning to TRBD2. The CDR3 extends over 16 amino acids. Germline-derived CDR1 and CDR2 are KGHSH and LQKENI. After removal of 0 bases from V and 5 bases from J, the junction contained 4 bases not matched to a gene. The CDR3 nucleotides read TGTGCCAGCTCACCACCGCGGACTAGCGGAGACAATGAGCAGTTCTTC. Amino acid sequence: CASSPPRTSGDNEQFF.

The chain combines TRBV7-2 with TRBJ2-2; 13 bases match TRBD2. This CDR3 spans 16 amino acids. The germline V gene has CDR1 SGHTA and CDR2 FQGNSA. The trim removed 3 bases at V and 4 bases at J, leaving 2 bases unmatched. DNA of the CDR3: TGTGCCAGCAGCTTGACTAGCGGGGGGCCCACCGGGGAGCTGTTTTTT. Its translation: CASSLTSGGPTGELFF.

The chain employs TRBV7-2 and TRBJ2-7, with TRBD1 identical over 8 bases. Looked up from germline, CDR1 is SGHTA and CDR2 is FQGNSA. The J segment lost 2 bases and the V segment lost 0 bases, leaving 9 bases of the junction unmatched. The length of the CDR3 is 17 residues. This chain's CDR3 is CASSLAGGTGSTYEQYF. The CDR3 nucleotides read TGTGCCAGCAGCTTAGCGGGTGGGACAGGTTCTACCTACGAGCAGTACTTC.

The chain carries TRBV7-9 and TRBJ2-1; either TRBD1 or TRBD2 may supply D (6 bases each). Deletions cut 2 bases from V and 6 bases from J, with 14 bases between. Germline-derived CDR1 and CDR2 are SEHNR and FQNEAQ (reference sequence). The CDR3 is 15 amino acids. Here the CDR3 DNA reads TGTGCCAGCAGCTTACTAGGGGGGCCTATCAATGAGCAGTTCTTC. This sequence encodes CASSLLGGPINEQFF.

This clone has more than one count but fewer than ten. The CDR3 sequence: CASSQRIWDYNEQFF. CDR3 sequence (DNA): TGTGCCAGCAGCCAAAGGATCTGGGACTACAATGAGCAGTTCTTC. V and J are TRBV4-2 and TRBJ2-1; no clear D gene. CDR1 and CDR2 (germline): LGHNA, YNFKEQ. V dropped 2 bases and J dropped 3 bases, with 11 bases sitting between them. This CDR3 is built from 15 residues.

CDR3: CASSQAQETQYF. The CDR3 DNA follows: TGTGCCAGCTCACAGGCGCAAGAGACCCAGTACTTC. The chain joins TRBV18 to TRBJ2-5; D remains ambiguous. The V gene lost 4 bases and the J gene lost 2 bases, with 5 bases spanning the gap. The CDR3 is 12 residues long. Germline lookup yields CDR1 KGHSH and CDR2 LQKENI. The full variable domain, in which reference TRBV18 and TRBJ2-5 provide the parts outside the CDR3, is NAGVMQNPRHLVRRRGQEARLRCSPMKGHSHVYWYRQLPEEGLKFMVYLQKENIIDESGMPKERFSAEFPKEGPSILRIQQVVRGDSAAYFCASSQAQETQYFGPGTRLLVL.

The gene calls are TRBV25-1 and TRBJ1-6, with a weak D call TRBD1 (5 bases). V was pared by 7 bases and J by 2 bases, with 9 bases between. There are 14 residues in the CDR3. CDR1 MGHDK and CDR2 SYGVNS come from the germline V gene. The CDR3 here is CASTMGPYNSPLHF. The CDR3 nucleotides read TGTGCCAGCACCATGGGACCCTATAATTCACCCCTCCACTTT.

The CDR3 bases are TGTGCCAGCAGCCGTATTAGGGGGACGGGGGGAGAGCAGTACTTC. Protein product: CASSRIRGTGGEQYF. This chain connects TRBV27 to TRBJ2-7; possibly TRBD2 for D (7 bases). V shed 6 bases and J shed 7 bases, with 22 bases lying between them. Germline V gene lookup returns CDR1 MNHEY and CDR2 SMNVEV (reference sequence). The CDR3 has 15 amino acids.

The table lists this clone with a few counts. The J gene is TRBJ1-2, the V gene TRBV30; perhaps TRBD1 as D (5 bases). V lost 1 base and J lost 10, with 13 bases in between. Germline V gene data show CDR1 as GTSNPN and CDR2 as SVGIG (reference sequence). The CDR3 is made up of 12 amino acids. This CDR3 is CAWSGGGRVYTF. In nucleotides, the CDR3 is TGTGCCTGGAGTGGGGGCGGCCGTGTCTACACCTTC.

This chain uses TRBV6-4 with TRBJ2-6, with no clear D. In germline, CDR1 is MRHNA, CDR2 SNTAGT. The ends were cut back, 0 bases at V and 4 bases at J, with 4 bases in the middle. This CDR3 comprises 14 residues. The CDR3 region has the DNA TGTGCCAGCAGTGACTCGACAGGGGCCAACGTCCTGACTTTC. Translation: CASSDSTGANVLTF.